This T cell receptor beta chain was sequenced for a study of T cells in Graves' hyperthyroidism and ophthalmopathy. This clonotype was seen ten or more times. RNA transcripts yielded amplified TCR beta CDR3 regions. Carried out on the TCR CDR3, a first-round RT-PCR used the HTBI primer set. TCRdb ran MiXCR on the multiplex PCR reads and lists one entry per CDR3 protein. The sample has about 720,000 distinct CDR3 sequences, roughly 17% seen once. The source is a man aged 18 to 30 with Graves' hyperthyroidism. The sample consisted of blood.

The CDR3 sequence is CASSRHEGNQPQHF. CDR3 nucleotide sequence: TGTGCCAGCAGTCGCCATGAGGGCAATCAGCCCCAGCATTTT. The chain employs TRBV6-1 and TRBJ1-5; D call uncertain. Trimming cost V 5 bases and J 2 bases, with 10 bases left between them. The CDR3 runs 14 residues. Germline loops: CDR1 MNHNS, CDR2 SASEGT.